This T cell receptor beta chain was obtained from a study of T cell repertoires in cytomegalovirus infection. Study-level background: Both CMV infection and a matching HLA type were indicated by public TCR beta signatures. Points from the study as a whole: The ex vivo response was dominated by HLA-C-restricted CMV-specific TCR beta clonotypes. Based on cumulative public TCR beta family frequency, carriers of CMV plus the relevant HLA were identified.

CDR1 is MDHEN, CDR2 SYDVKM, per germline. The CDR3 contains 13 residues. Trimming took 7 bases from V and 5 from J; bases not matched to a gene: 7. Regarding this clonotype: The antigen is unknown.

TCRdb reprocessed the reads via MiXCR and lists one record per CDR3 protein. The table shows 250,000 to 300,000 distinct CDR3 sequences, with more than 20% occurring only once. Source material: PBMCs. The gene calls are TRBV28 and TRBJ1-1; 7 nucleotides line up with TRBD1. The clonotype was recovered from a human donor in good health (CMV status not recorded). Some clones in this sample may be carry-over from other donors' samples. CDR3 amino acids: CASIIGGGTEAFF. CDR3 DNA sequence: TGTGCCAGCATTATAGGGGGCGGAACTGAAGCTTTCTTT. The full variable domain, completed using reference TRBV28 and TRBJ1-1, is DVKVTQSSRYLVKRTGEKVFLECVQDMDHENMFWYRQDPGLGLRLIYFSYDVKMKEKGDIPEGYSVSREKKERFSLILESASTNQTSMYLCASIIGGGTEAFFGQGTRLTVV.